This T cell receptor (beta chain) was documented in a study of OX40 agonist ivuxolimab in advanced cancers. The wider study: At around 81% male, the cohort had a mean age of 60 years, ranging from roughly 20 to 80. General study results and limits: At 0.1 to 3.0 mg/kg and by week 6, clonal expansion occurred in CD4+ and CD8+ blood T cells. With doses of 0.1-3.0 mg/kg, partial responders showed among the lowest clonal expansion. Relative to CD4+ cells, CD8+ T cells on average had more expanded clones.

This clone has just one count. The antigen remains unidentified. Germline V CDR1 and CDR2: SGHAT, FQNNGV. V was shortened by 4 bases and J by 7 bases, with 16 bases between the two germline ends. The CDR3 contains 14 residues. Sequenced by immunoSEQ multiplex PCR; TCRdb stores in-frame clones only, minus some. The sample shows about 62,000 clones, approximately 91% of them seen only once. The source of this sequence is an adult with an advanced solid tumor such as melanoma, head and neck, liver or kidney cancer. Material: CD4+ or CD8+ T cells sorted from blood, obtained in a trial of the OX40 agonist ivuxolimab. The V gene is TRBV11-2, the J gene TRBJ1-1, with a weak D call TRBD1 (5 bases). The CDR3 DNA reads TGTGCCAGCAGCTACGAGATGGGGCTTAGTGAAGCTTTCTTT. Protein product: CASSYEMGLSEAFF. Variable domain in full (rest from reference TRBV11-2 and TRBJ1-1): EAGVAQSPRYKIIEKRQSVAFWCNPISGHATLYWYQQILGQGPKLLIQFQNNGVVDDSQLPKDRFSAERLKGVDSTLKIQPAKLEDSAVYLCASSYEMGLSEAFFGQGTRLTVV.